This TCR beta chain was observed in a study of T cell repertoires in cytomegalovirus infection (dated by TCRdb to the late 2010s). Describing the broader study: Alongside well-studied HLA-B-restricted epitopes, the peptide stimulations were aimed at recently identified HLA-C-restricted CMV epitopes, whose presentation resists viral immunomodulation. The HLA type of each donor mattered for the analysis, because public TCR beta signatures pointed to carriage of CMV infection along with the matching HLA type.

Sequencer: Illumina HiSeq 1500. The public reads were reprocessed in TCRdb via fastp at Q25 and MiXCR, keeping in-frame beta chains. Rows with one shared CDR3 protein collapse into an entry with the most common genes and DNA. Within this sample are hundreds of thousands of distinct CDR3 sequences, with roughly 42% of them counted one time only. The ten biggest clones cover just under 45% of the sample. On the study overall, not on this receptor specifically: The ex vivo response was dominated by HLA-C-restricted CMV-specific TCR beta clonotypes, which also provided the single most frequent clonotype in two of eight donors. Cumulative frequency of public TCR beta family members discriminated carriers of CMV infection plus the relevant HLA type in this cohort and an independent 352-donor cohort.

This clonotype has ten or more counts. The target of this receptor is not known. Base-call qualities are not available, and no considerably larger clone is one nucleotide away. Ends trimmed: V by 8 bases, J by 0 bases; bases unmatched to a gene: 7. From its cysteine to its phenylalanine, the CDR3 spans 16 amino acids. Just the 48-base CDR3 DNA is kept, in frame starting at base 1. The germline V gene gives CDR1 as SGHTA and CDR2 as FQGNSA. Reading the label with the study, this specimen's treatment or condition is: in vitro stimulation with specific CMV peptide epitopes to enrich CMV-specific T cells.

The input for sequencing was cultured PBMCs, taken from culture after CMV antigen stimulation. This clonotype originated in a human donor in good health (CMV status not recorded). Some clones in this sample may be carry-over from other donors' samples. The sequence joins TRBV7-2 to TRBJ2-1, with TRBD2 identical over 10 junction bases. DNA sequence: TGTGCCAGCTCTTTTAGCGGGGGGAACTCCTACAATGAGCAGTTCTTC. Translated, it gives CASSFSGGNSYNEQFF.